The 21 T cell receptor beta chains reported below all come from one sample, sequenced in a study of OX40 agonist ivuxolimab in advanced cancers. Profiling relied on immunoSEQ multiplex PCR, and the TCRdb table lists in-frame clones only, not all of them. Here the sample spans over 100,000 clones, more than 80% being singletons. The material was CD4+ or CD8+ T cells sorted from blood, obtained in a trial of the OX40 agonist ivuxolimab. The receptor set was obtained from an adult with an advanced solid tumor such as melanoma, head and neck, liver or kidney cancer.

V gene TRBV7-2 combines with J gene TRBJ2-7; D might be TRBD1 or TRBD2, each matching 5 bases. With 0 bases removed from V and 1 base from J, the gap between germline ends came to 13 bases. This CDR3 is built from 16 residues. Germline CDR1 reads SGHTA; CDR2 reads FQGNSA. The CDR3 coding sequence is TGTGCCAGCAGCTTAGCGCCGGGGCGGTCATCCTACGAGCAGTACTTC. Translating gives CASSLAPGRSSYEQYF.

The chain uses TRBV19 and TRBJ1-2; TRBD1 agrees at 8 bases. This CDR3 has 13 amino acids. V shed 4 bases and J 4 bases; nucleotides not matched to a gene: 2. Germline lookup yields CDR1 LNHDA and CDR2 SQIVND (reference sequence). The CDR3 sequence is CASSKTGGYGYTF. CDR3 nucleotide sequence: TGTGCCAGTAGTAAAACAGGGGGCTATGGCTACACCTTC.

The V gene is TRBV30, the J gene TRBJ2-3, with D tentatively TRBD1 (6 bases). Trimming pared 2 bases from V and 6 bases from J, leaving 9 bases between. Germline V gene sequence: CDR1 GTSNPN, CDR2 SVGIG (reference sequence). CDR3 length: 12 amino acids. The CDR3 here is CAWSSGQDTQYF. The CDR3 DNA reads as TGTGCCTGGAGTTCCGGACAGGATACGCAGTATTTT.

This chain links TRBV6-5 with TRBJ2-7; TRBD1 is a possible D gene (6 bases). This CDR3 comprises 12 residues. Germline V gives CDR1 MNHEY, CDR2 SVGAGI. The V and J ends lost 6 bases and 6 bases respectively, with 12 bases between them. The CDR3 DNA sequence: TGTGCCAGCAGCGCTACAGGGATCGAGCAGTACTTC. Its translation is CASSATGIEQYF.

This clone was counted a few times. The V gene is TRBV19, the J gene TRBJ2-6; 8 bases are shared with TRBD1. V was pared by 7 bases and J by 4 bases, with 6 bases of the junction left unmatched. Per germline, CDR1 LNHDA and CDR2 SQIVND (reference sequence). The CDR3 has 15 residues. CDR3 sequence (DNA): TGTGCCAGTAAAGGACAGGGCTCAGGGGCCAACGTCCTGACTTTC. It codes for CASKGQGSGANVLTF.

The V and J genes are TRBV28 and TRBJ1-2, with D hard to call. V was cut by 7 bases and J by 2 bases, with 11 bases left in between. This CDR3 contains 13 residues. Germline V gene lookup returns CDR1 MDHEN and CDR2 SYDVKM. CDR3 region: CASTLGGNYGYTF. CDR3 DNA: TGTGCCAGCACCCTTGGTGGGAACTATGGCTACACCTTC.

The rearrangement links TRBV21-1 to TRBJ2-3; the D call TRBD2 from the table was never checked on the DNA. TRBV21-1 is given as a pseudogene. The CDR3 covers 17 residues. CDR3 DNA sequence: TGTGCCAGCAGCGAACCGGGACTAGCGGGGGGATCAGGTACGCAGTATTTT. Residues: CASSEPGLAGGSGTQYF.

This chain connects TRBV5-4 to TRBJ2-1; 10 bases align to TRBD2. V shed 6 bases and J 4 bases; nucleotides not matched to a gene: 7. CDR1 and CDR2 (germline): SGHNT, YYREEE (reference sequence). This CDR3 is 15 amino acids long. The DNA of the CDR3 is TGTGCCAGCACCCAACTAGCGGGGACTTACAATGAGCAGTTCTTC. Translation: CASTQLAGTYNEQFF.

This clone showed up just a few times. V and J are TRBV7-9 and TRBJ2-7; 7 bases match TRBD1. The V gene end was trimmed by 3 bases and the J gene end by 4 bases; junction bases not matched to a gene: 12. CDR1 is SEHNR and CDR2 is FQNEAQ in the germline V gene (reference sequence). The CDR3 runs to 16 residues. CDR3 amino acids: CASSFSASDREYEQYF. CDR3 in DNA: TGTGCCAGCAGCTTTTCGGCCTCCGACAGGGAATACGAGCAGTACTTC.

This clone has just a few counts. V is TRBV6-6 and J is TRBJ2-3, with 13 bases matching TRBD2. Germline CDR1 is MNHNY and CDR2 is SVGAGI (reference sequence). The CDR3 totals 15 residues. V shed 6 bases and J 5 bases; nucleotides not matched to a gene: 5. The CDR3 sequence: CASSPRTSGGDTQYF. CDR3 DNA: TGTGCCAGCAGCCCTCGGACTAGCGGGGGAGATACGCAGTATTTT.

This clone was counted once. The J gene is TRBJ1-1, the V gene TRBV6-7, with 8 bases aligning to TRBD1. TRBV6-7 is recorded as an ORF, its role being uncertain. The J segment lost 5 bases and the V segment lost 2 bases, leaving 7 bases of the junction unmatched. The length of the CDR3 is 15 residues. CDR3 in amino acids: CASSYIGQGSTEAFF. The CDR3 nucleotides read TGTGCCAGCAGTTACATCGGACAGGGAAGTACTGAAGCTTTCTTT.

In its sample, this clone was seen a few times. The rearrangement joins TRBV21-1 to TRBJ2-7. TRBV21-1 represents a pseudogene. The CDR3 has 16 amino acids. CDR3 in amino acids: CASSKGAAESSYEQYF. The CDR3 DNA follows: TGTGCCAGCAGCAAAGGGGCGGCAGAGAGCTCCTACGAGCAGTACTTC.

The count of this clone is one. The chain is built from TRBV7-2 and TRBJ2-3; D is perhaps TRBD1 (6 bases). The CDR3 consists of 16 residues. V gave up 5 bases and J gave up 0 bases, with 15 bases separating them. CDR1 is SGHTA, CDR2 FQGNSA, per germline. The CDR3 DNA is TGTGCCAGCAGCCACAGGGCAGGCTTTAGCACAGATACGCAGTATTTT. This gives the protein CASSHRAGFSTDTQYF.

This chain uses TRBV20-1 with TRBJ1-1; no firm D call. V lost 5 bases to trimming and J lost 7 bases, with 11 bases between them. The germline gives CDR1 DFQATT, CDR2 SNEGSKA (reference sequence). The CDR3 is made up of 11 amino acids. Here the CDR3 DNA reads TGCAGTGCTCCTGGACCTTATGAAGCTTTCTTT. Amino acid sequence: CSAPGPYEAFF.

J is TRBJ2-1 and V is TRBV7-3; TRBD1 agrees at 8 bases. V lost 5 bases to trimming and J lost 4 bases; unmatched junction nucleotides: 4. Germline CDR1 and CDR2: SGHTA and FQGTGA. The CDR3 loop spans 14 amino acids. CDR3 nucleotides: TGTGCCAGCAGCCCGGGACAGGTTTACAATGAGCAGTTCTTC. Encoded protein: CASSPGQVYNEQFF.

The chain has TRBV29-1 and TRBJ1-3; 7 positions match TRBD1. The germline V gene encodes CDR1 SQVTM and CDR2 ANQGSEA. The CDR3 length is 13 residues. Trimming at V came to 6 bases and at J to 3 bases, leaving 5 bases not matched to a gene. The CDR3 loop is CSVTDRVGNTIYF. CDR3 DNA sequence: TGCAGCGTGACCGACAGGGTTGGAAACACCATATATTTT.

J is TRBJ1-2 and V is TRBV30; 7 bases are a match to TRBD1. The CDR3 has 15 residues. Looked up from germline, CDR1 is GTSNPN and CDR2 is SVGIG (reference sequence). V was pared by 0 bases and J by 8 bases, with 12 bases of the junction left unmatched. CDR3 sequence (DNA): TGTGCCTGGAGTGTACTACAGGGGCTCAGAGTAGGCTACACCTTC. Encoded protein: CAWSVLQGLRVGYTF.

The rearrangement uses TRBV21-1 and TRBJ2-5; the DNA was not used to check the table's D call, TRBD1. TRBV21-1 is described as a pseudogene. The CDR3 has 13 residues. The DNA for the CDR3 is TGTGCCAGCAGTCTGGACAGGTTGAAGACCCAGTACTTC. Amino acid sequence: CASSLDRLKTQYF.

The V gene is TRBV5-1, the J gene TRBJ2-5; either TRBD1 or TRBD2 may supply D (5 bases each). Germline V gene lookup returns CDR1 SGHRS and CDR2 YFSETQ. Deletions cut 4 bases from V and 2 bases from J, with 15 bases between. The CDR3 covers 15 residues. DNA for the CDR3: TGCGCCAGCAGCAGAACGGGGACGGTACAAGAGACCCAGTACTTC. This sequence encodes CASSRTGTVQETQYF.

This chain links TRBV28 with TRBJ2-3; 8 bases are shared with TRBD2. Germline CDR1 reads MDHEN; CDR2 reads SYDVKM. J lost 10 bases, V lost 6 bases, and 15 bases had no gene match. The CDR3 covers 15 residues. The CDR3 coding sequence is TGTGCCAGCAGCCGCGATAGCGGGGTTGCCTCTTCGCAGTATTTT. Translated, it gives CASSRDSGVASSQYF.

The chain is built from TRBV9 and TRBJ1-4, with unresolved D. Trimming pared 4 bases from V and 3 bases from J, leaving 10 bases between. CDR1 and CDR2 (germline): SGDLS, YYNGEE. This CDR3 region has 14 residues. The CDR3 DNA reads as TGTGCCAGCAGCCCGGGTGACGCTAATGAAAAACTGTTTTTT. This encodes CASSPGDANEKLFF.